The 3 T cell receptor beta chains below come from one sample, sequenced in a study of blood T cell repertoires in COVID-19. This table comes from immunoSEQ multiplex PCR, and its TCRdb copy is limited to in-frame clones, with some not included. Found here are fewer than 700,000 clones, about 88% of them singletons; the top ten hold around 7.8%. The specimen sequenced was peripheral blood. The source of these receptors is a woman in her forties or fifties with COVID-19, enrolled during active disease.

The genes are TRBV10-2 and TRBJ2-1; 8 bases are shared with TRBD1. The CDR3 extends over 14 amino acids. V shed 7 bases and J 3 bases; nucleotides not matched to a gene: 5. Looked up from germline, CDR1 is WSHSY and CDR2 is SAAADI. As DNA, the CDR3 is TGCGCCAGCACGCCGGGACAGGACTACAATGAGCAGTTCTTC. Amino acid sequence: CASTPGQDYNEQFF.

CDR3 amino acids: CAISAPLGQTYYGYTF. DNA for the CDR3: TGTGCCATCAGTGCTCCATTGGGACAGACTTACTATGGCTACACCTTC. The chain couples TRBV10-3 to TRBJ1-2; TRBD1 agrees at 7 bases. Germline CDR1 and CDR2: ENHRY and SYGVKD. V dropped 4 bases and J dropped 3; count of bases not matched to a gene: 11. CDR3 length: 16 residues.

The chain carries TRBV2 and TRBJ1-1; a weak D match, TRBD1 (6 bases). V was pared by 7 bases and J by 1 base, with 13 bases between. There are 14 residues in the CDR3. Germline V gene data show CDR1 as SNHLY and CDR2 as FYNNEI. In DNA form, the CDR3 reads TGTGCCAGCAAGGGGGACGGACGGAACACTGAAGCTTTCTTT. Its translation: CASKGDGRNTEAFF.